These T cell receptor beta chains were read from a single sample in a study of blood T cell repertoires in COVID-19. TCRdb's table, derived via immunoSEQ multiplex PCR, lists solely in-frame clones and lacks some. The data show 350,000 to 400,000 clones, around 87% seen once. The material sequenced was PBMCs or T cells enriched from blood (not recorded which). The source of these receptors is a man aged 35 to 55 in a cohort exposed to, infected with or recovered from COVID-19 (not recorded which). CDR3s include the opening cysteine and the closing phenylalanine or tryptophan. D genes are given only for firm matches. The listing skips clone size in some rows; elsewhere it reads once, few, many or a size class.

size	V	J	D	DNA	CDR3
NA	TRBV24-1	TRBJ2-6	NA	TGTGCCACCAGTGATATGAGGGCCGGGGCCAACGTCCTGACTTTC	CATSDMRAGANVLTF
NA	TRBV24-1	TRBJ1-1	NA	TGTGCCACCAGTGATGGAGGCAAAACTGAAGCTTTCTTT	CATSDGGKTEAFF
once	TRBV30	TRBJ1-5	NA	TGTGCCTGGAGTGTAGGGCCGGGAAATCAGCCCCAGCATTTT	CAWSVGPGNQPQHF
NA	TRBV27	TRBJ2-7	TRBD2	TGTGCCAGCAGTCCCGAGACTAGCGGGGTCTCCTACGAGCAGTACTTC	CASSPETSGVSYEQYF
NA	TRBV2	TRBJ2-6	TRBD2	TGTGCCAGCAAGCTAGCGGGAGAATCTGGGGCCAACGTCCTGACTTTC	CASKLAGESGANVLTF
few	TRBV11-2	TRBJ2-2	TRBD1	TGTGCCAGCACCCACAGGGGGTCCGGGGAGCTGTTTTTT	CASTHRGSGELFF
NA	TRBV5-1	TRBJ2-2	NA	TGCGCCAGCAGCTTGTTGGACACTTCCACCGGGGAGCTGTTTTTT	CASSLLDTSTGELFF
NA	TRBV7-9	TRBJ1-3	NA	TGTGCCAGCAGCCCCCCCGGGGGCTCTGGAAACACCATATATTTT	CASSPPGGSGNTIYF
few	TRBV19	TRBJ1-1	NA	TGTGCCAGTAGTATAGATCTTAAATGGACCGGGGGTGAAGCTTTCTTT	CASSIDLKWTGGEAFF
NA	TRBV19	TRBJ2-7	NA	TGTGCCAGTAAACACAGGGGGGGCGAGCAGTACTTC	CASKHRGGEQYF